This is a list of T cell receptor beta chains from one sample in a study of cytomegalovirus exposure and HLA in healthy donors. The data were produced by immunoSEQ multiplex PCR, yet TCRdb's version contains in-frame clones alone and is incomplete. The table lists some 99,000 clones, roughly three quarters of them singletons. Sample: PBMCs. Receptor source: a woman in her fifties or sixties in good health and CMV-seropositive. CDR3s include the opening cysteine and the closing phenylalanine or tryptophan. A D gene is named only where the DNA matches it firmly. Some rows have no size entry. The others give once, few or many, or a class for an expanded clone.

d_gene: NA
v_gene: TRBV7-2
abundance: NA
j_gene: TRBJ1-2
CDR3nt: TGTGCCAGCAGCTCGGACAGATACTATGGCTACACCTTC
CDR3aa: CASSSDRYYGYTF

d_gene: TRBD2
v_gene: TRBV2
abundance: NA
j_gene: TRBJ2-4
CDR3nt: TGTGCCAGCACCGAGGGACTAGCGGGATCCCCCCAAGACATTCAGTACTTC
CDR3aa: CASTEGLAGSPQDIQYF

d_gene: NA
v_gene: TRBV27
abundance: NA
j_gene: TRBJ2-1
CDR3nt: TGTGCCAGCAGTTCCCCCGGGGTCTGGGCGAATGAGCAGTTCTTC
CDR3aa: CASSSPGVWANEQFF

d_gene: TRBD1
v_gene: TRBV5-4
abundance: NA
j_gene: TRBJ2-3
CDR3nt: TGTGCCAGCAGCTTTGGGGACAGGGAACCAGATACGCAGTATTTT
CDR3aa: CASSFGDREPDTQYF

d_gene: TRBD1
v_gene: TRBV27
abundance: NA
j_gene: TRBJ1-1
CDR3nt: TGTGCCAGCAGTTTCCAACAGGGGTACACTGAAGCTTTCTTT
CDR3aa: CASSFQQGYTEAFF

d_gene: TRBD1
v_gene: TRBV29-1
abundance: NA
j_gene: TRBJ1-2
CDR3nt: TGCAGCGTTGAAAACTACGGGACAGGGACTGGCTACACCTTC
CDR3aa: CSVENYGTGTGYTF

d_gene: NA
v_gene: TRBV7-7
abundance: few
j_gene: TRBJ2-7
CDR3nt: TGTGCTAGCAGCCCCGGACCGGGGAACGAGCAGTACTTC
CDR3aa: CASSPGPGNEQYF

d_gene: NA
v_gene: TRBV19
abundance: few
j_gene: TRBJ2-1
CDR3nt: TGTGCCAGTAGTATGCCCCAGCGGAACTACAATGAGCAGTTCTTC
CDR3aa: CASSMPQRNYNEQFF

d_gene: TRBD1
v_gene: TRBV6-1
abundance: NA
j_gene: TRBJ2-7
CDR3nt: TGTGCCAGCACTCCGGGACAGGGCCCCTACGAGCAGTACTTC
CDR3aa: CASTPGQGPYEQYF

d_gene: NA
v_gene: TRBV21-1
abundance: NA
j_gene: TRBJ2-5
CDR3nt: TGTGCCAGCAGCAAAGGGGGGCGGTGCGAAGAGACCCAGTACTTC
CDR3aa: CASSKGGRCEETQYF

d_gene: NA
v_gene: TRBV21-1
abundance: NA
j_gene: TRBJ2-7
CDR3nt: TGTGCCAGCAGCGGGGGGGACAGGGCCGAGCAGTACTTC
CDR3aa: CASSGGDRAEQYF

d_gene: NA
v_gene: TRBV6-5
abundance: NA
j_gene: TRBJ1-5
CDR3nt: TGTGCCAGCAGCTATAGGACAGGCAATCAGCCCCAGCATTTT
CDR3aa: CASSYRTGNQPQHF

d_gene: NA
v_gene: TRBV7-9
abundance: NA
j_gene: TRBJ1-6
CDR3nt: TGTGCCAGCAGCCCATCGGTTAATAATTCACCCCTCCACTTT
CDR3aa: CASSPSVNNSPLHF

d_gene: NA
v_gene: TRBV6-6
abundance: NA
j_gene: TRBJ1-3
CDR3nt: TGTGCCAGCAGCAATGCGGGACCTGGGAACACCATATATTTT
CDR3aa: CASSNAGPGNTIYF

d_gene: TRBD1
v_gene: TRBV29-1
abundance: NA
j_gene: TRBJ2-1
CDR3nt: TGCAGCGCTCCGGGACAGGGGGGCCATGAGCAGTTCTTC
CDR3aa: CSAPGQGGHEQFF

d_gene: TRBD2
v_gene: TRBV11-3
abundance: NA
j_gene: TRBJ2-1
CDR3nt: TGTGCCAGCAGCTTCCGTAGCGGGGTCCTAGGGAGCAATGAGCAGTTCTTC
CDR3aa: CASSFRSGVLGSNEQFF

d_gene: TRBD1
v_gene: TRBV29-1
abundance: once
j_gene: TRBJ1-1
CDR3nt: TGCAGCGTTGAAGATCGTACAGGGGTTACGACTGAAGCTTTCTTT
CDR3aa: CSVEDRTGVTTEAFF

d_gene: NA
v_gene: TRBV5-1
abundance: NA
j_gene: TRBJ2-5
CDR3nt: TGCGCCAGCAGCGGAGGGATGCAAGAGACCCAGTACTTC
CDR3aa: CASSGGMQETQYF

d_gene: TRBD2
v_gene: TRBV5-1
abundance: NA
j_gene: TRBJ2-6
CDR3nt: TGCGCCAGCAGCCAAAGGACTAGCGGTAGCTCTGGGGCCAACGGCCTGACTTTC
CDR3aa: CASSQRTSGSSGANGLTF

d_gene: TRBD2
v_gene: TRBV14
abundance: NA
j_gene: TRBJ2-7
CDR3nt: TGTGCCAGCAGCCGGATTACTAGCGGGGGCTACGAGCAGTACTTC
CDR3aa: CASSRITSGGYEQYF

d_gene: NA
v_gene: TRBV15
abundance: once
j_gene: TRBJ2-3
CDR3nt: TGTGCCACCAGCTCCCGAACTCAGGAGGCAGATACGCAGTATTTT
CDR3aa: CATSSRTQEADTQYF

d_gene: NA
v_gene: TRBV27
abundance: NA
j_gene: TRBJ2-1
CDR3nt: TGTGCCAGCAGATTCCAGGCCTACAATGAGCAGTTCTTC
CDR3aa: CASRFQAYNEQFF

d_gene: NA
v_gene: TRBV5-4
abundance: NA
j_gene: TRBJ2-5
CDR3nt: TGTGCCAGCAGCTTCTTCGAGAGGCCCCAAGAGACCCAGTACTTC
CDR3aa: CASSFFERPQETQYF

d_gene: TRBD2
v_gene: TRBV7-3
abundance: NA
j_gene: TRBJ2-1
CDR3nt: TGTGCCAGCAGCTCCACTAAGCGGGAGGAGGGTGAGCAGTTCTTC
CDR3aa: CASSSTKREEGEQFF

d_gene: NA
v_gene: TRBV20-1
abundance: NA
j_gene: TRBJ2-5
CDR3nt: TGCAGTGCTCGGTACCAAGAGACCCAGTACTTC
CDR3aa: CSARYQETQYF

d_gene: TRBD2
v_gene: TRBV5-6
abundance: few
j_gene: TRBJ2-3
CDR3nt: TGTGCCAGCAGCCCCCTAGGGACTAGCCCCACAGATACGCAGTATTTT
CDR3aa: CASSPLGTSPTDTQYF

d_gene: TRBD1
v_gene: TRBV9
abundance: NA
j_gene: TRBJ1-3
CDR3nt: TGTGCCAGCAGCCCTCAGTCCGGGACAGGAGGAAACACCATATATTTT
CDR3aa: CASSPQSGTGGNTIYF

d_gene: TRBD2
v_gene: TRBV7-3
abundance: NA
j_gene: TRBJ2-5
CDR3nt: TGTGCCAGCAGCTTAAGAGGGAGGGGTGGAGAGACCCAGTACTTC
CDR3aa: CASSLRGRGGETQYF

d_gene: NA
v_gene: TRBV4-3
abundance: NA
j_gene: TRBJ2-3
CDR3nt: TGCGCCAGCAGCCAAGATGGGAGTGGGGGCACAGATACGCAGTATTTT
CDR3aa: CASSQDGSGGTDTQYF

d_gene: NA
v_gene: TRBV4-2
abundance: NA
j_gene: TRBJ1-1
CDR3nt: TGTGCCAGCAGCCCTGGCCCCCAAGAAAGACAAGCCACTTCTTACATGAACACTGAAGCTTTCTTT
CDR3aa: CASSPGPQERQATSYMNTEAFF

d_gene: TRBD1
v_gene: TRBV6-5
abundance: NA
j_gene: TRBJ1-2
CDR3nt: TGTGCCAGCAGTCAGACAGGGGGAGCTAACTATGGCTACACCTTC
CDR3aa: CASSQTGGANYGYTF

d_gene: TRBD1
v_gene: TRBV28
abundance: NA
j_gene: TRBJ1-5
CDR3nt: TGTGCCAGCAGTTGGAGAACAGGGGGAATCTTTAGCAATCAGCCCCAGCATTTT
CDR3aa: CASSWRTGGIFSNQPQHF

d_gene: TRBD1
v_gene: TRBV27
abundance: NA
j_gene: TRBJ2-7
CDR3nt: TGTGCCAGCAGTCCACTGACAGGGAGAATCTACGAGCAGTACTTC
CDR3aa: CASSPLTGRIYEQYF

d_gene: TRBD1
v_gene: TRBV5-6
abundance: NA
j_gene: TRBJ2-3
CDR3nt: TGTGCCAGCAGCCCCGGGACAGGACTTACAGATACGCAGTATTTT
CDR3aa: CASSPGTGLTDTQYF

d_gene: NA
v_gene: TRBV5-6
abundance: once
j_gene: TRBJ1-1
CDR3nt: TGTGCCAGCAGCTTTGGACAGATGAACACTGAAGCTTTCTTT
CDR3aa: CASSFGQMNTEAFF

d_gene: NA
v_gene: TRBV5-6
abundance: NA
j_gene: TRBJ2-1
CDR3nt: TGTGCCAGCAGCGCGGGCCTCTCCTACAATGAGCAGTTCTTC
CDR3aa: CASSAGLSYNEQFF